This TCR beta chain stems from a study of OX40 agonist ivuxolimab in advanced cancers. About the investigation overall: Ivuxolimab was a fully human IgG2 agonistic monoclonal antibody targeting the costimulatory receptor OX40 (CD134). In the dose-escalation cohort, around four fifths of patients were male, and the mean age was approximately 60 years with a range of roughly 20 to 80. Partial responses were achieved by three dose-escalation patients, of whom one had hepatocellular carcinoma and two had cutaneous melanoma. Intravenous ivuxolimab was administered to patients every 2 weeks at six dose levels: 0.01, 0.1, 0.3, 1.5, 3 and 10 mg/kg. Of the 50 to 55 dose-escalation patients, hepatocellular carcinoma was present in approximately 20, melanoma in some 15, renal cell carcinoma in 9 and head and neck cancer in 9. The point of sequencing TCRbeta in the periphery was to test whether ivuxolimab changed TCR sequence diversity and drove clonal T-cell expansion. Patients were allowed to have had prior anti-PD-1, anti-PD-L1 or anti-CTLA-4 therapy, and 40% of the dose-escalation patients had been treated with checkpoint inhibitors. The monotherapy dose-escalation portion (N ≈ 52 patients) of the phase I ivuxolimab trial is reported in the paper. On the study overall, not on this receptor specifically: In the 0.1-3.0 mg/kg groups, partial responders had among the lowest normalized peripheral clonal expansion, particularly in CD8+ T cells. After ivuxolimab, expanded clones were on average more numerous among CD8+ T cells than among CD4+ T cells. Low levels of normalized T-cell clonal expansion were also shown by some nonresponding patients. Antigen specificity was not determined for the clonally expanded peripheral T cells. Clonal expansion of both CD4+ and CD8+ blood T cells was observed from baseline to week 6 at doses 0.1 to 3.0 mg/kg.

On this clone: Its specific antigen is unknown. Base quality data are lacking; no much larger clone is found one base away.

The trial excluded patients who had a history of autoimmune disease or were on systemic immunosuppression. Peripheral blood for TCR sequencing was collected from all dose cohorts at baseline, on cycle 4 day 1, and on cycle 7 day 1. The samples were taken from a phase I, first-in-human, multicenter, open-label dose-escalation trial of ivuxolimab. Adults with locally advanced or metastatic melanoma, renal cell, hepatocellular, or head and neck squamous cell carcinoma were enrolled in the trial. Before TCR sequencing, CD4+ T cells and CD8+ T cells were sorted from peripheral blood as separate populations. The trim is 3 bases for V and 5 bases for J, with a gap of 11 bases between the germline ends. Per the germline V gene, SGHRS is the CDR1 and YFSETQ is the CDR2. From cysteine to phenylalanine, the CDR3 is 14 amino acids long. The only DNA kept is the CDR3, 42 bases in frame from the first base. Genomic DNA was extracted from sorted cells for sequencing of the TCRbeta CDR3 region. The immunoSEQ Assay was used to sequence the TCRbeta CDR3 regions. The table was pulled from immuneACCESS by TCRdb, which kept in-frame rearrangements only. Such tables lose some clones; where checked, under half of the loss comes from unresolved V genes, and the rest has no known cause. The sample contains roughly 52,000 clones, around three quarters of them found a single time. The ten biggest clones cover 5% to 7.5% of the sample.

The receptor chain draws on TRBV5-1 and TRBJ2-2; the D gene is unclear. This receptor was identified in an adult with an advanced solid tumor such as melanoma, head and neck, liver or kidney cancer. Specimen: CD4+ or CD8+ T cells sorted from blood, collected in a trial of the OX40 agonist ivuxolimab. The bases are TGCGCCAGCAGCTCGTCGGCGAGGACCGGGGAGCTGTTTTTT. This codes for CASSSSARTGELFF.